Sequencing of this TCR beta chain was carried out in a study of cytomegalovirus exposure and HLA in healthy donors. As for the study in general: Unique TCRs numbering around 80 million, obtained from HLA-typed donors, made up an early data release.

Study-level results: Among the sequence variants, a highly shared cluster was likely an artifact of sequencing. Differences between HLA loci emerged in a later analysis of TCR association rates, with DRB1 most and HLA-C fewest.

Worth noting for this clone: The antigen is not known.

The CDR3 consists of 14 residues. The germline CDR1 and CDR2 sequences are MNHNS and SASEGT. V lost 4 bases and J lost 8; bases outside the gene matches: 6. The PCR used 60 Vbeta and 13 Jbeta primers. Some clones are missing from TCRdb's copy, which holds only in-frame ones; the method was immunoSEQ multiplex PCR. The table shows some 150,000 clones, with about 75% occurring only once. Whereas donors were nominally healthy upon sampling, unrecorded immune exposures were probable. The chain recombines TRBV6-1 with TRBJ2-1, with 9 bases identical to TRBD1. The origin of this receptor is a woman in her thirties or forties in good health and CMV-seronegative. The sequencing sample was made of PBMCs. The CDR3 bases are TGTGCCAGCAGTGCCGGGACAGGGCGCGATGAGCAGTTCTTC. This translates into CASSAGTGRDEQFF.